This TCR beta chain was obtained from a study of shared clonotypes between healthy human individuals. Overall study: Donors, aged 18 to 49, were two women and a few men.

Several immunoSEQ plates held equal portions of the genomic DNA taken from each subset. Sequencing was performed with immunoSEQ multiplex PCR; in TCRdb, only in-frame clones are kept and a portion is missing. The table includes approximately 1.9 million clones, 93% detected once. CD45RO-negative, CCR7-selected cells formed the naive CD8 fraction, which excluded terminally differentiated effector memory CD45RA+ cells. Sequenced material: naive CD8+ T cells from PBMCs. The sequence derives from a man aged 18-30 years in good health. Some clones in this sample may be carry-over from other donors' samples.

The CDR3 sequence: CASTVTGGSETQYF. CDR3 coding DNA: TGTGCCAGCACCGTAACAGGGGGCTCAGAGACCCAGTACTTC. V gene TRBV6-1 combines with J gene TRBJ2-5; 9 bases are a match to TRBD1. CDR3 size: 14 residues. V lost 7 bases and J lost 4; bases outside the gene matches: 7. The germline gives CDR1 MNHNS, CDR2 SASEGT.